These 16 T cell receptor beta chains share one sample of origin, sequenced in a study of CD8 T cells in ankylosing spondylitis. TCRdb re-analysed the 5' RACE reads in MiXCR, keeping a single row per CDR3 protein. The sample shows under 250,000 distinct CDR3 sequences, roughly 10% of them seen only once. Sample: blood, either unsorted or a sorted T cell fraction (not recorded which). The source of these receptors is a male donor with ankylosing spondylitis or in good health (not recorded which).

This clonotype was detected many times. The chain is built from TRBV12-3 or TRBV12-4 and TRBJ2-1, with D perhaps being TRBD1 or TRBD2 (6 bases each). V lost 3 bases and J lost 8, with 17 bases in between. The CDR3 is 15 residues long. CDR3 loop: CASSFRGVLVDEQFF. The DNA for the CDR3 is TGTGCCAGCAGTTTTAGGGGGGTCCTGGTGGATGAGCAGTTCTTC.

The chain links TRBV7-2 to TRBJ2-7; possible D gene TRBD2, 6 bases. CDR1 is SGHTA, CDR2 FQGNSA, per germline. Trimming left V 5 bases short and J 3 bases short, with 14 bases between. There are 14 residues in the CDR3. For the CDR3, the DNA is TGTGCCAGCAGCCGCCCGGGACTCAACTACGAGCAGTACTTC. This gives the protein CASSRPGLNYEQYF. Variable domain in full (rest from reference TRBV7-2 and TRBJ2-7): GAGVSQSPSNKVTEKGKDVELRCDPISGHTALYWYRQSLGQGLEFLIYFQGNSAPDKSGLPSDRFSAERTGGSVSTLTIQRTQQEDSAVYLCASSRPGLNYEQYFGPGTRLTVT.

On this clonotype itself: A much larger clonotype is one base distant, so this may be a read error. CDR3: CASSGHSSYNEQFF. The CDR3, as DNA: TGTGCCAGCAGTGGACACAGCTCCTACAATGAGCAGTTCTTC. V gene TRBV5-5 combines with J gene TRBJ2-1; D may be TRBD1 (5 bases). V lost 5 bases and J lost 0, with 9 bases in between. The CDR3 has 14 residues. The germline V gene has CDR1 SGHKS and CDR2 YYEKEE (reference sequence).

This clonotype has at least ten counts. The rearrangement uses TRBV10-3 and TRBJ2-7, with 7 nucleotides matching TRBD1. Losses at the gene ends were 8 bases for V and 6 bases for J; bases not matched to a gene: 4. The germline V gene has CDR1 ENHRY and CDR2 SYGVKD. This CDR3 region has 11 residues. The CDR3 reads CAIGRGTEQYF. As DNA, the CDR3 is TGTGCCATCGGCAGGGGGACCGAGCAGTACTTC.

At least ten counts were recorded for this clonotype. The rearrangement links TRBV5-1 to TRBJ1-5, with D perhaps matching TRBD1 (5 bases). Germline assignment: CDR1 SGHRS and CDR2 YFSETQ. The V and J ends lost 0 bases and 3 bases respectively, with 10 bases between them. The CDR3 is 15 amino acids. The CDR3 DNA is TGCGCCAGCAGCTTGGATGGGACCATCAATCAGCCCCAGCATTTT. Residues: CASSLDGTINQPQHF.

This clonotype showed up many times. V and J are TRBV7-8 and TRBJ1-4, with 10 bases identical to TRBD1. The V gene's germline CDR1 is SGHVS and CDR2 FQNEAQ. V shed 4 bases, J shed 2 bases, and the junction held 7 bases outside the gene matches. The CDR3 runs 17 residues. In DNA form, the CDR3 reads TGTGCCAGCAGCTCCCGACAGGGGGCGGCGACTAATGAAAAACTGTTTTTT. This encodes CASSSRQGAATNEKLFF.

This clonotype was seen ten or more times. This chain connects TRBV5-1 to TRBJ1-1; the D gene is possibly TRBD1 (6 bases). Germline lookup yields CDR1 SGHRS and CDR2 YFSETQ. The CDR3 totals 12 residues. Deletions cut 4 bases from V and 4 bases from J, with 8 bases between. The CDR3 bases are TGCGCCAGCAGCCAGGGGTCCACTGAAGCTTTCTTT. This codes for CASSQGSTEAFF.

This clonotype was observed at least ten times. V gene TRBV27 combines with J gene TRBJ2-7, with D uncertain. The CDR3 extends over 13 amino acids. CDR1 MNHEY and CDR2 SMNVEV come from the germline V gene (reference sequence). The V gene lost 4 bases and the J gene lost 1 base, with 8 bases spanning the gap. The CDR3 loop is CASSYGRSYEQYF. CDR3 coding DNA: TGTGCCAGCAGTTATGGCAGGTCCTACGAGCAGTACTTC.

This clonotype was observed a handful of times. The chain employs TRBV28 and TRBJ2-1, with 11 nucleotides matching TRBD2. V lost 2 bases and J lost 9; bases outside the gene matches: 12. Germline-derived CDR1 and CDR2 are MDHEN and SYDVKM. There are 17 residues in the CDR3. The CDR3 region is CASSLGISGRVTGEQFF. The CDR3 region has the DNA TGTGCCAGCAGTTTAGGTATTAGCGGGAGGGTTACCGGTGAGCAGTTCTTC.

The table lists this clonotype with many counts. The CDR3 loop reads CASSHTTGTMNTEAFF. The DNA of the CDR3 is TGTGCCAGCAGTCATACTACAGGGACGATGAACACTGAAGCTTTCTTT. The J gene is TRBJ1-1, the V gene TRBV12-3 or TRBV12-4; perhaps TRBD1 as D (6 bases). This CDR3 spans 16 amino acids. V lost 5 bases, J lost 0 bases, and 16 bases lay in between.

This clonotype was seen repeatedly, ten times or more. In DNA, the CDR3 is TGTGCCAGCAGTTTAGGGTCGACTGGGGGCTACAATGAGCAGTTCTTC. Encoded protein: CASSLGSTGGYNEQFF. V usage is TRBV12-3 or TRBV12-4 and J usage is TRBJ2-1; D tentatively fits TRBD1 or TRBD2 (5 bases each). With 1 base removed from V and 3 bases from J, the gap between germline ends came to 13 bases. This CDR3 spans 16 amino acids.

The table lists this clonotype with many counts. The V gene is TRBV12-3 or TRBV12-4, the J gene TRBJ2-3; D possibly corresponds to TRBD2 (6 bases). V lost 6 bases and J 0 bases, leaving 13 bases between the germline ends. The CDR3 has 15 residues. CDR3 sequence: CASSTRGTSTDTQYF. Written as DNA, the CDR3 is TGTGCCAGCAGCACCCGAGGGACTAGCACAGATACGCAGTATTTT.

This clonotype was detected many times. CDR3 sequence (DNA): TGTGCCAGCAGTCGACGAACCTACGAGCAGTACTTC. It codes for CASSRRTYEQYF. This chain links TRBV12-3 or TRBV12-4 with TRBJ2-7; D call uncertain. V lost 5 bases, J lost 2 bases, and 7 bases lay in between. The CDR3 is made up of 12 amino acids.

Many counts were recorded for this clonotype. The rearrangement uses TRBV5-1 and TRBJ2-3, with TRBD2 matching 7 bases. The CDR3 covers 13 residues. Looked up from germline, CDR1 is SGHRS and CDR2 is YFSETQ. J gave up 6 bases and V 0 bases, and 1 base lay outside the gene matches. CDR3 sequence (DNA): TGCGCCAGCAGCTTGGCGGGGGGTGATACGCAGTATTTT. Amino acids: CASSLAGGDTQYF. Looking up the rest from reference TRBV5-1 and TRBJ2-3 gives the full variable domain: KAGVTQTPRYLIKTRGQQVTLSCSPISGHRSVSWYQQTPGQGLQFLFEYFSETQRNKGNFPGRFSGRQFSNSRSEMNVSTLELGDSALYLCASSLAGGDTQYFGPGTRLTVL.

This clonotype has only one observation. A much more abundant neighbour one base away suggests this may be a read error. DNA for the CDR3: TGTGCCAGCAGTTTAAAGCAGGGTGGAACCGCGGAGCTGTTTTTT. It specifies CASSLKQGGTAELFF. The chain links TRBV28 to TRBJ2-2, with D tentatively TRBD1 (5 bases). The CDR3 covers 15 residues. Germline assignment: CDR1 MDHEN and CDR2 SYDVKM.

This clonotype was counted only a few times. The chain couples TRBV6-1 to TRBJ2-1, with TRBD2 matching 9 bases. V trimming: 5 bases; J trimming: 2 bases; junction bases outside the gene matches: 7. Germline V gene lookup returns CDR1 MNHNS and CDR2 SASEGT. The CDR3 is made up of 16 amino acids. CDR3 amino acids: CASSTRLAATYNEQFF. CDR3 bases: TGTGCCAGCAGTACCAGACTAGCGGCAACCTACAATGAGCAGTTCTTC.